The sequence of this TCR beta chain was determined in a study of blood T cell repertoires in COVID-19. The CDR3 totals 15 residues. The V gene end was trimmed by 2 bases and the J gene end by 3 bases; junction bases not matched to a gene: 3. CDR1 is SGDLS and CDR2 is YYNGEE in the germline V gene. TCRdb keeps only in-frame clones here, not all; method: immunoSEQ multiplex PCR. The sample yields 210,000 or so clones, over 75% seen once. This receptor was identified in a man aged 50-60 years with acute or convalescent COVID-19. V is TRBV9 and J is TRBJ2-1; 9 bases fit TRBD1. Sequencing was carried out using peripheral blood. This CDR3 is CASSVGTGYYNEQFF. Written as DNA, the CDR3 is TGTGCCAGCAGCGTCGGGACAGGGTACTACAATGAGCAGTTCTTC.